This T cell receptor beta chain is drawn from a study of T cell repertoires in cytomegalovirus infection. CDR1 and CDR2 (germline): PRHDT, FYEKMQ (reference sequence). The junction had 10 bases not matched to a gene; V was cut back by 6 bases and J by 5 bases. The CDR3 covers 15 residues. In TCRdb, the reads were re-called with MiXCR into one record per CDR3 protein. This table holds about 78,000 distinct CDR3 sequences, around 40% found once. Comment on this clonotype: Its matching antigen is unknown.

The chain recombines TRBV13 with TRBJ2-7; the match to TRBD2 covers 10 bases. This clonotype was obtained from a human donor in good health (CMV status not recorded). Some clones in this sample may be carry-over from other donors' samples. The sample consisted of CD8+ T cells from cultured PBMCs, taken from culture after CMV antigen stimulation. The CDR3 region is CASSPSGGTLNEQYF. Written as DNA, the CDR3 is TGTGCCAGCAGTCCTAGCGGGGGTACCCTGAACGAGCAGTACTTC. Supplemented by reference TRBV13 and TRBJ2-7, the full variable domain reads AAGVIQSPRHLIKEKRETATLKCYPIPRHDTVYWYQQGPGQDPQFLISFYEKMQSDKGSIPDRFSAQQFSDYHSELNMSSLELGDSALYFCASSPSGGTLNEQYFGPGTRLTVT.